Sequencing of this TCR beta chain was carried out in a study of blood T cell repertoires in COVID-19 (dated by TCRdb to 2019 to 2021). Context from the whole study: Collaborator samples came from the United States, Italy and Spain and covered acute and convalescent phases of COVID-19. The prospective study material was composed of cDNA or gDNA derived from T cells, B-cell-depleted T cells, or PBMCs. Sample metadata almost always included a de-identified subject ID, COVID-19 status, age in years and sex. The dataset comprised deeply sampled blood TCRbeta repertoires from subjects exposed to, actively infected with, or recovered from COVID-19. Samples came from the ongoing ImmuneRACE study (first 160 participants) plus 1,254 subjects from 6 global collaborators. Where available, HLA class I and class II types were obtained from metadata supplied by the sample provider rather than from assay-based typing. A freely available public database, intended as a resource for researchers studying the immune response to SARS-CoV-2, is where the repertoires were released. General study outcomes and caveats: The amount of clinical and demographic metadata varied by source and participant and was provided uncurated.

This clone was detected only a few times. Its binding antigen is unknown. Per-base qualities were not stored, and no clone one base away is much larger. CDR1 and CDR2, per the germline V gene, are SNHLY and FYNNEI. Taken from cysteine to phenylalanine, the CDR3 has 14 residues. Here the CDR3 DNA is all that survives: 42 bases in frame from base 1. Trimming takes 4 bases from V and 8 bases from J, and the germline ends sit 15 bases apart. The immunoSEQ Assay, a bias-controlled multiplex PCR, was used to amplify TCRbeta CDR3 regions from genomic DNA. Under the source paper's analysis protocol: Within the assay, amplification of reference gene primers was used to estimate how many nucleated cells each sample contained. To quantify the absolute abundance of each unique TCRbeta CDR3 rearrangement, sequence reads were collapsed and filtered. For each sample, productive Simpson clonality was calculated by taking the square root of Simpson's diversity index across productive rearrangements. Sourced from immuneACCESS, this table was stored by TCRdb with only in-frame sequences that have V and J called. A share of the clones is absent; for the studies checked, an unresolved V gene accounts for under half, and the remainder has no known explanation. V and J calls and clone size are as listed in that table; D and trimming were resolved from the DNA. The sample table shows around 300,000 clones, and about nine tenths are seen once. Less than 3% of the sample is held by the ten biggest clonotypes.

Enrolling through a virtual design, the prospective study's participants ranged in age from about 18 to 89 years and lived across more than 20 United States geographic areas. To assign participants to cohorts, the prospective study relied on clinical history that participants themselves reported in a screening survey and a study questionnaire. ImmuneRACE Cohort 3 recovered participants were defined by two consecutive negative NP/OP PCR tests, healthcare professional clearance, or symptom resolution. Mobile phlebotomists in the prospective study collected whole blood, serum and a nasopharyngeal or oropharyngeal swab from every participant. Over a roughly 2-month period, participants in the prospective study had the option of providing additional blood draws and questionnaires. Prospective study blood samples were shipped either frozen or at room temperature before DNA extraction.

The clonotype comes from a woman aged 18-30 years who had recovered from COVID-19. The rearrangement combines TRBV2 with TRBJ2-1; 5 matching bases give a weak D call of TRBD2. Source material: PBMCs or T cells enriched from blood (not recorded which). The encoded CDR3 is CASSAEASIYEQFF. The sequenced DNA: TGTGCCAGCAGTGCAGAGGCTAGCATTTATGAGCAGTTCTTC. The CDR3 plus the reference TRBV2 and TRBJ2-1 genes for the other parts give the full variable domain: EPEVTQTPSHQVTQMGQEVILRCVPISNHLYFYWYRQILGQKVEFLVSFYNNEISEKSEIFDDQFSVERPDGSNFTLKIRSTKLEDSAMYFCASSAEASIYEQFFGPGTRLTVL.